This TCR beta chain was sequenced in a study of cytomegalovirus exposure and HLA in healthy donors. The study's findings and limits: The authors confirmed in vitro that a few CMV-associated chains were specific for CMV antigens.

The primer mix had 60 Vbeta and 13 Jbeta primers. This table comes from immunoSEQ multiplex PCR, and its TCRdb copy is limited to in-frame clones, with some not included. The sample contains 150,000 to 200,000 clones, over 65% of which appear only once. A note on this clone: Its matching antigen is unknown.

Per germline, CDR1 SGHAT and CDR2 FQNNGV. The CDR3 runs 13 residues. V was clipped by 0 bases and J by 6 bases, with 6 bases between them. Specimen: PBMCs. J is TRBJ2-1 and V is TRBV11-2, with a possible D match to TRBD1 (6 bases). The clonotype was recovered from a woman aged 40 to 50 in good health and CMV-seronegative. CDR3 nucleotides: TGTGCCAGCAGCTTAGAAGGGGGCAATGAGCAGTTCTTC. This encodes CASSLEGGNEQFF.